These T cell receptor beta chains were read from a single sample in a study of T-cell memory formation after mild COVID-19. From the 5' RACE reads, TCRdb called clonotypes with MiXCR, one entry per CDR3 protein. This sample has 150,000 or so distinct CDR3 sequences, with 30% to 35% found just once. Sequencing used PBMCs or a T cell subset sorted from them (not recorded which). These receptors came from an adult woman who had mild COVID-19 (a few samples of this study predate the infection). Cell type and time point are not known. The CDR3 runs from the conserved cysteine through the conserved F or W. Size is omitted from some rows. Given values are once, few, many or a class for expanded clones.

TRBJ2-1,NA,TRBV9,CASSQDPNEQFF
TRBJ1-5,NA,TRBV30,CAWSVGVTSNQPQHF
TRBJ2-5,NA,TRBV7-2,CASSLGTGDRETQYF
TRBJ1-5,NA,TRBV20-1,CSARSGSSNQPQHF
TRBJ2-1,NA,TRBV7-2,CASSYRVGVGEQFF
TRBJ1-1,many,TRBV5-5,CASSFRLNTEAFF
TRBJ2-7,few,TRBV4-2,CASSQDQWAGSFYEQYF
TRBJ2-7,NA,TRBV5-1,CASSFGGTGIYEQYF
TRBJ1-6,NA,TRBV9,CASSPRTGENSPLHF
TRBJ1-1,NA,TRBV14,CASTWSLGTEAFF
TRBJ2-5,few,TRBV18,CASSPSSGTVETQYF
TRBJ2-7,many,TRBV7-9,CASSSPGSVYEQYF
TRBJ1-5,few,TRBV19,CASSIDRLRHSNQPQHF
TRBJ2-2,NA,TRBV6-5,CASSLGTGRITGELFF
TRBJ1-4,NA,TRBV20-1,CSARDRGLANEKLFF
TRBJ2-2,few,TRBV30,CAWSNVGGRELFF
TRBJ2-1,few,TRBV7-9,CASSLARDFPSSYNEQFF
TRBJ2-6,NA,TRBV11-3,CASSSHPGTGLSGANVLTF
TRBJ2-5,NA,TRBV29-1,CSVLRTPLGETQYF
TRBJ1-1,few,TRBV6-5,CASSYSKRWNEAFF
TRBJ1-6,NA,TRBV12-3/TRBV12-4,CASSLGVRDSPLHF
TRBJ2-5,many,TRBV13,CASSSGTVQETQYF
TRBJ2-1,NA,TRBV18,CASSRGGDEQFF
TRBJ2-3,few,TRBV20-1,CSARDVGGARDTQYF
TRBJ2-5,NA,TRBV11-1,CASSLGTGVYQETQYF
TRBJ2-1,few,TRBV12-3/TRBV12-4,CASSSGGWNNEQFF
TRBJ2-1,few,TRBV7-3,CASSPGLAGGLFF
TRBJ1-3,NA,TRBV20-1,CSAWTGSGNTIYF
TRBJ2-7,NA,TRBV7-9,CASSFGDSIADEQYF
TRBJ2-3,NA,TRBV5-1,CASSLERVASDTQYF
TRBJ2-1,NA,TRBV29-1,CSVVGLQGAILDEQFF
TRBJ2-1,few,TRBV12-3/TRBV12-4,CASSSGTGVYNEQFF
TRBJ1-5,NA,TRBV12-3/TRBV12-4,CASSFLRQPQHF
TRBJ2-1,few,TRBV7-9,CASSLVGAFYGQFF
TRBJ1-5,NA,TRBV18,CASSPGVEQPQHF
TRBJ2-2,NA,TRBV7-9,CASSYTSHRNTGELFF
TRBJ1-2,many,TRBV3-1,CASSQDLVDGYTF
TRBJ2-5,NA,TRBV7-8,CASTAPGRIQETQYF
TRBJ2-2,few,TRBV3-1,CASRISTGELFF
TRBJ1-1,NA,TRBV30,CAWSVRGITEAFF
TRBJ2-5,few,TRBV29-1,CSVPEWVKGETQYF
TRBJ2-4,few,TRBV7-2,CASSLDRALKNIQYF
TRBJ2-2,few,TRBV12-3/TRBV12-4,CASSSASGMSGELFF
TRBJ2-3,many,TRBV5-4,CASSLRTGTHTQYF
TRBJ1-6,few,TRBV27,CASSLTNAGTGLRNSPLHF
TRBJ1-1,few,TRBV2,CASSLDRGDAFF
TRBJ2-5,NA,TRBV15,CATSRGTPGSAEETQYF